Listed below are T cell receptor beta chains from one sample, sequenced in a study of T cell responses to AZD1222 COVID-19 vaccine. Libraries were prepared by immunoSEQ multiplex PCR; TCRdb keeps only in-frame clonotypes and omits some of them. The table shows about 140,000 clones, with more than 80% occurring only once. The sample was peripheral blood, taken on day 0 of AZD1222 vaccination. The source is an adult in good health. The CDR3 runs from the conserved cysteine through the conserved F or W. D genes are given only for firm matches. Expanded clones get a size class; other rows say once, few or many, or leave the size out.

size	V	D	J	CDR3	DNA
NA	TRBV6-1	TRBD1	TRBJ1-5	CASSDRTGRGAAQHF	TGTGCCAGCAGTGACCGGACAGGGCGGGGAGCGGCCCAGCATTTT
NA	TRBV5-6	TRBD1	TRBJ2-7	CASSLGTGAYEQYF	TGTGCCAGCAGCTTGGGGACAGGGGCCTACGAGCAGTACTTC
NA	TRBV6-1	NA	TRBJ2-5	CASSEAQGGSETQYF	TGTGCCAGCAGTGAAGCTCAGGGGGGGTCGGAGACCCAGTACTTC
NA	TRBV18	TRBD2	TRBJ2-2	CASSPPRLAGVSGELFF	TGTGCCAGCTCACCACCGCGGCTAGCGGGAGTTAGCGGGGAGCTGTTTTTT
NA	TRBV4-1	TRBD2	TRBJ2-3	CASSQGPAGGPSTDTQYF	TGCGCCAGCAGCCAAGGCCCAGCGGGGGGGCCAAGCACAGATACGCAGTATTTT
few	TRBV7-3	NA	TRBJ2-1	CASRLTGSPVDEQFF	TGTGCCAGCAGATTGACAGGAAGCCCGGTGGATGAGCAGTTCTTC
few	TRBV13	TRBD2	TRBJ2-7	CASSPSRGLVYEQYF	TGTGCCAGCAGCCCCTCGAGGGGACTAGTCTACGAGCAGTACTTC
NA	TRBV6-2/TRBV6-3	TRBD2	TRBJ2-2	CASSDNPGTSGGPIGELFF	TGTGCCAGCAGTGACAATCCCGGGACTAGCGGGGGACCGATCGGGGAGCTGTTTTTT
few	TRBV13	NA	TRBJ2-3	CASSMGSSSADTQYF	TGTGCCAGCTCTATGGGTTCCTCGAGCGCAGATACGCAGTATTTT
NA	TRBV5-4	NA	TRBJ1-2	CASTSPTHQGIGGYTF	TGTGCCAGCACCTCCCCAACACACCAGGGTATCGGTGGCTACACCTTC
NA	TRBV9	NA	TRBJ2-5	CASSVEGNSASETQYF	TGTGCCAGCAGCGTAGAGGGGAACAGCGCTTCGGAGACCCAGTACTTC
NA	TRBV5-1	NA	TRBJ1-5	CASSSGTNQPQHF	TGCGCCAGCAGCTCAGGGACCAATCAGCCCCAGCATTTT
NA	TRBV4-1	NA	TRBJ1-1	CASSRGTEAFF	TGCGCCAGCAGCCGCGGGACAGAAGCTTTCTTT
once	TRBV7-8	TRBD1	TRBJ1-1	CASSRQGTMNTEAFF	TGTGCCAGCAGCCGACAGGGGACGATGAACACTGAAGCTTTCTTT
NA	TRBV29-1	NA	TRBJ2-7	CSVLDSSSYEQYF	TGCAGCGTGCTGGACAGCAGCTCCTACGAGCAGTACTTC
NA	TRBV18	NA	TRBJ2-4	CASSQVGTAKNIQYF	TGTGCCAGCTCACAAGTTGGGACAGCCAAAAACATTCAGTACTTC
NA	TRBV3-1/TRBV3-2	NA	TRBJ2-2	CASSPIWTGELFF	TGTGCCAGCAGCCCCATCTGGACCGGGGAGCTGTTTTTT
NA	TRBV4-3	NA	TRBJ1-2	CASSQDGQIHYGYTF	TGCGCCAGCAGCCAAGATGGGCAGATTCATTATGGCTACACCTTC
NA	TRBV4-2	NA	TRBJ1-1	CASSQVLENTEAFF	TGTGCCAGCAGCCAAGTCTTGGAGAACACTGAAGCTTTCTTT
NA	TRBV4-2	TRBD1	TRBJ2-2	CASSPRAGTATGELFF	TGTGCCAGCAGCCCTCGGGCAGGGACAGCCACCGGGGAGCTGTTTTTT
NA	TRBV28	TRBD2	TRBJ2-1	CASSSTWVGASGRARNEQFF	TGTGCCAGCAGTTCCACCTGGGTAGGGGCTAGCGGGAGGGCCCGAAATGAGCAGTTCTTC
NA	TRBV28	NA	TRBJ1-5	CASSWAVGDQPQHF	TGTGCCTCTTCTTGGGCAGTAGGTGATCAGCCCCAGCATTTT
once	TRBV4-2	NA	TRBJ2-5	CASSLSPRLAEETQYF	TGTGCCAGCAGCCTCAGCCCAAGGCTAGCAGAAGAGACCCAGTACTTC
NA	TRBV18	NA	TRBJ1-5	CASSATGVSNQPQHF	TGTGCCAGCTCAGCGACAGGAGTGAGCAATCAGCCCCAGCATTTT
NA	TRBV5-8	TRBD1	TRBJ2-1	CASSQGESSYNEQFF	TGTGCCAGCAGCCAGGGGGAGAGCTCCTACAATGAGCAGTTCTTC
once	TRBV28	NA	TRBJ2-7	CASSLWGRTSYEQYF	TGTGCCAGCAGTTTATGGGGGCGGACCTCCTACGAGCAGTACTTC
NA	TRBV4-2	NA	TRBJ1-6	CASSQDGGLLSSYNSPLHF	TGTGCCAGCAGCCAAGATGGAGGACTTTTGAGCTCCTATAATTCACCCCTCCACTTT
NA	TRBV28	NA	TRBJ1-1	CASSFQGTSNNEAFF	TGTGCCAGCAGTTTTCAAGGAACCTCCAACAATGAAGCTTTCTTT
few	TRBV19	NA	TRBJ1-2	CASRSVLGGVVRDGYTF	TGTGCCAGCCGCTCGGTTCTTGGGGGCGTTGTCCGGGATGGCTACACCTTC
NA	TRBV5-4	TRBD2	TRBJ2-7	CASSRGGPPGEQYF	TGTGCCAGCAGCCGGGGGGGCCCTCCCGGCGAGCAGTACTTC
NA	TRBV19	NA	TRBJ1-1	CASSIQGIAEAFF	TGTGCCAGTAGTATCCAGGGGATTGCTGAAGCTTTCTTT
NA	TRBV10-1	NA	TRBJ1-2	CASSEPCGGHGYTF	TGCGCCAGCAGTGAGCCATGCGGGGGCCATGGCTACACCTTC
NA	TRBV7-9	NA	TRBJ2-7	CASSPPGGSIYEQYF	TGTGCCAGCAGCCCGCCGGGGGGCTCCATCTACGAGCAGTACTTC
NA	TRBV20-1	NA	TRBJ2-1	CRGRSGNEQFF	TGCAGAGGGAGAAGCGGGAATGAGCAGTTCTTC
once	TRBV28	TRBD1	TRBJ1-5	CASSRDSNQPQHF	TGTGCCAGCAGCAGGGACAGTAATCAGCCCCAGCATTTT
NA	TRBV6-5	NA	TRBJ2-3	CASTQPPMDTQYF	TGTGCCAGCACCCAGCCCCCGATGGATACGCAGTATTTT
NA	TRBV25-1	NA	TRBJ2-2	CASSERPGTGELFF	TGTGCCAGCAGTGAACGGCCTGGCACCGGGGAGCTGTTTTTT
NA	TRBV3-1/TRBV3-2	NA	TRBJ1-2	CASSQKEVPTF	TGTGCCAGCAGCCAAAAGGAGGTTCCCACCTTC
few	TRBV19	NA	TRBJ1-2	CASSIWAWNYGYTF	TGTGCCAGTAGTATATGGGCCTGGAACTATGGCTACACCTTC
NA	TRBV6-5	NA	TRBJ1-1	CASSYNWGSMNTEAFF	TGTGCCAGCAGTTACAACTGGGGGTCTATGAACACTGAAGCTTTCTTT
NA	TRBV7-3	NA	TRBJ2-3	CASSPSGQLGDTQYF	TGTGCCAGCAGCCCCTCAGGCCAACTCGGGGATACGCAGTATTTT